This T cell receptor beta chain was sequenced in a study of T cells after yellow fever vaccination. This clonotype was seen at least ten times. Its antigen is still unknown. MiXCR, run by TCRdb on the 5' RACE reads, gives a single entry per CDR3 protein. The sample lists hundreds of thousands of distinct CDR3 sequences, approximately 12% seen once, with more than 12% in the top ten. General study points: After the booster, over 95% of CD4 and roughly nine tenths of CD8 primary-response clones were re-detected. High-abundance clonotypes from the bulk population could contaminate FACS-sorted repertoires. It was the secondary response that reached its peak faster, day 5 versus 15, but it was weaker.

Source: PBMCs, taken on the day of the yellow fever booster vaccination. The sequence was obtained from a man aged 25-45 years who received the YFV17D yellow fever vaccine.

CDR3 coding DNA: TGTGCCAGCAGTTCCCCCCAGGCAGCGGGAGCTTATGAGCAGTACTTC. Its protein product is CASSSPQAAGAYEQYF. The V gene is TRBV28, the J gene TRBJ2-7; 8 bases map to TRBD2. J was trimmed by 7 bases and V by 4 bases; bases with no gene match: 15. Germline CDR1 reads MDHEN; CDR2 reads SYDVKM. The CDR3 sequence is 16 residues long.